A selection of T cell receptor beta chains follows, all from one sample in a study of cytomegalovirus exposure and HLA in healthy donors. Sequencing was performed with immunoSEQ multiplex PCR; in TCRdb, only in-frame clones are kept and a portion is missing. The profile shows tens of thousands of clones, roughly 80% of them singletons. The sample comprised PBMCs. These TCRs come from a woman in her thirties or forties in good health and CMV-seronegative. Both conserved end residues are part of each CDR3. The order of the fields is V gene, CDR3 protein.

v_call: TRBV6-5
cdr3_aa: CASSYGNYGYTF

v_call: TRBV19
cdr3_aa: CASSIAYGYDTEAFF

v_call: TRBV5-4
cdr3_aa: CASSLTGWETQYF

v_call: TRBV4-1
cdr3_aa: CASSQDRGTLSTDTQYF

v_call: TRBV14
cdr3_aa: CASSLQLTAYEQYF

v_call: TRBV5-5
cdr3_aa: CASSFVGQGTEAFF

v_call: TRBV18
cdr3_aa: CASSATGGRQPQHF

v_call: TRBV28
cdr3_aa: CASRPGQSMNTEAFF

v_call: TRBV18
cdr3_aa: CASSPTDSSYEQYF

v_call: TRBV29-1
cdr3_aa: CSVGGGLGRTNNEQFF

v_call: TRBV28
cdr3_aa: CASITSATGELFF

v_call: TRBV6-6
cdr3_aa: CASSKRQQITDTQYF

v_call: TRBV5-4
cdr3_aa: CASSLAGASNQPQHF

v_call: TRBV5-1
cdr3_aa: CASSLNNRGTPLWYF

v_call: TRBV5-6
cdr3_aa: CASSLGGGRGYTF

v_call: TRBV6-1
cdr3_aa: CASSEIGTGDYGYTF

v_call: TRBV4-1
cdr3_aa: CASSQVTANTEAFF